The sequence of this TCR beta chain was determined in a study of Graves' ophthalmopathy and Graves' hyperthyroidism. This clonotype was observed a single time. The antigen remains undetermined. V shed 3 bases and J shed 7 bases, with 16 bases lying between them. CDR1 MNHEY and CDR2 SMNVEV come from the germline V gene (reference sequence). The CDR3 spans 14 residues. Study results and caveats: Separation of ophthalmopathy from stable hyperthyroidism was achieved by a 13-signature model, at about 90% sensitivity and roughly 81% specificity.

Amplified material comprised TCR beta CDR3 regions derived from RNA transcripts. HTBI-primed first-round RT-PCR preceded second-round multiplex PCR. Each CDR3 protein gets one entry after TCRdb re-called the multiplex PCR reads with MiXCR. The table has about 420,000 distinct CDR3 sequences, more than 20% seen once; the top ten hold roughly 3%. Ineligible for inclusion were patients with other autoimmune diseases, uncontrolled infections, pregnancy or lactation. Material: peripheral blood. The chain links TRBV27 to TRBJ2-7; no firm D call. This clonotype originated in a young woman with stable Graves' hyperthyroidism. The CDR3 coding sequence is TGTGCCAGCAGTTTGAACAGACACCTTGGAGAGCAGTACTTC. Translating gives CASSLNRHLGEQYF.